This T cell receptor beta chain is from a study of blood T cell repertoires in COVID-19. Germline CDR1 SNHLY, CDR2 FYNNEI. The J segment lost 8 bases and the V segment lost 1 base, leaving 8 bases of the junction unmatched. This CDR3 has 16 amino acids. Profiling relied on immunoSEQ multiplex PCR, and the TCRdb table lists in-frame clones only, not all of them. This sample has 350,000 to 400,000 clones, with 75% to 90% found just once. The TCR originated in a man in his late teens or twenties who had recovered from COVID-19. J is TRBJ2-1 and V is TRBV2, with 10 bases lining up with TRBD2. Sequencing was performed on PBMCs or T cells enriched from blood (not recorded which). The CDR3 is CASSEGASGSRHEQFF. Here the CDR3 DNA reads TGTGCCAGCAGTGAAGGGGCTAGCGGGAGTCGGCATGAGCAGTTCTTC.